This TCR beta chain was observed in a study of blood T cell repertoires in COVID-19. Study background: The United States, Italy and Spain were the sources of the acute and convalescent COVID-19 samples. The cDNA or gDNA used as material had been derived from T cells, B-cell-depleted T cells, or PBMCs.

The authors' processing: Amplified reference gene primers provided the basis for estimating nucleated cell counts. Using immunoSEQ multiplex PCR, the repertoire was profiled, and TCRdb retains in-frame clones only, with some absent. V and J calls and clone size come straight from that table; D and trimming were deduced from the DNA. This repertoire shows roughly 410,000 clones, roughly 86% found once; its top ten account for 2% to 2.5%. Seattle's cohort entered during active infection and was followed longitudinally. This TCR was sampled from a woman aged 55 to 70 with COVID-19, enrolled during active disease. Sequencing used peripheral blood.

As DNA, the CDR3 is TGTGCCAGCAGCCAAGTCATGGGGCCCGGGGAGCTGTTTTTT. Protein: CASSQVMGPGELFF. The J gene is TRBJ2-2, the V gene TRBV14, with D possibly TRBD1 on 5 matching bases. Germline V gene lookup returns CDR1 SGHDN and CDR2 FVKESK. The V and J ends lost 1 base and 6 bases respectively, with 9 bases between them. This CDR3 is built from 14 residues. Full variable domain (outside the CDR3, taken from reference TRBV14 and TRBJ2-2): EAGVTQFPSHSVIEKGQTVTLRCDPISGHDNLYWYRRVMGKEIKFLLHFVKESKQDESGMPNNRFLAERTGGTYSTLKVQPAELEDSGVYFCASSQVMGPGELFFGEGSRLTVL.